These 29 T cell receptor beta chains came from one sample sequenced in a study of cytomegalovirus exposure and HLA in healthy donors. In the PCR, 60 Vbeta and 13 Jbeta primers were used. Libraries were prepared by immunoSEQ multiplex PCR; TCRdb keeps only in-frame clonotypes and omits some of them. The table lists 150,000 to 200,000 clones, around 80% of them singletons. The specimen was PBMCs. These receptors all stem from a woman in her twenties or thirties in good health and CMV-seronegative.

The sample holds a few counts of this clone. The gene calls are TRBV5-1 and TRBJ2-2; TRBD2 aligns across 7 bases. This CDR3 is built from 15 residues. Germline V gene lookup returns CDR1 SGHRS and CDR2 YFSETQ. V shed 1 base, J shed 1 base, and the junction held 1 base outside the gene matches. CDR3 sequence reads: CASSLSGVNTGELFF. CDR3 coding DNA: TGCGCCAGCAGCTTGAGCGGGGTGAACACCGGGGAGCTGTTTTTT.

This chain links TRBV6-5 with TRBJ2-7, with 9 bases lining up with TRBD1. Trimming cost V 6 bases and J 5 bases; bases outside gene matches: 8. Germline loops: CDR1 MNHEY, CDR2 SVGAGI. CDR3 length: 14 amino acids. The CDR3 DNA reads TGTGCCAGCAGCATGAGGGACAGGGCAGACGAGCAGTACTTC. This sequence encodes CASSMRDRADEQYF.

CDR3 bases: TGTGCCAGCACGGCGGCAGGGGTAGCCTACGAGCAGTACTTC. This translates into CASTAAGVAYEQYF. J is TRBJ2-7 and V is TRBV2; tentatively, D is TRBD1 (6 bases). The CDR3 is 14 residues long. V was cut by 7 bases and J by 2 bases, with 15 bases left in between. Germline V gene data show CDR1 as SNHLY and CDR2 as FYNNEI.

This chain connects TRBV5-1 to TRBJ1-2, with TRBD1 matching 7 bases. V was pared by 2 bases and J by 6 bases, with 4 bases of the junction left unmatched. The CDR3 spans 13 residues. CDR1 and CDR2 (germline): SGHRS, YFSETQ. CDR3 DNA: TGCGCCAGCAGCTTTGACAGGGAAGATGGCTACACCTTC. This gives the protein CASSFDREDGYTF. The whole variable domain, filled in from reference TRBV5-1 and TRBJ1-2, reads KAGVTQTPRYLIKTRGQQVTLSCSPISGHRSVSWYQQTPGQGLQFLFEYFSETQRNKGNFPGRFSGRQFSNSRSEMNVSTLELGDSALYLCASSFDREDGYTFGSGTRLTVV.

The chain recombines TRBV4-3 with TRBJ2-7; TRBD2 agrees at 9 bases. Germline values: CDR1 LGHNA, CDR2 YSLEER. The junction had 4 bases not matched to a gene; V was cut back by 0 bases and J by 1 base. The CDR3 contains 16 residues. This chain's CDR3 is CASSQDKAGGSYEQYF. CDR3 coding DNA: TGCGCCAGCAGCCAAGATAAAGCGGGGGGTTCCTACGAGCAGTACTTC.

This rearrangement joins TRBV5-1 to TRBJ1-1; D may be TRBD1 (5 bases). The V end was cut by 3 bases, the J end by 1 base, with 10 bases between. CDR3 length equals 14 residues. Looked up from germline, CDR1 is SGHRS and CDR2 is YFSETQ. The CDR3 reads CASSWGTANTEAFF. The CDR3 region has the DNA TGCGCCAGCAGCTGGGGGACTGCGAACACTGAAGCTTTCTTT.

CDR3 region: CAWSVMPARMNTEAFF. The CDR3 bases are TGTGCCTGGAGTGTAATGCCAGCTAGAATGAACACTGAAGCTTTCTTT. The V and J genes are TRBV30 and TRBJ1-1; no firm D call. V was clipped by 0 bases and J by 0 bases, with 14 bases between them. The CDR3 has 16 residues. CDR1 is GTSNPN, CDR2 SVGIG, per germline (reference sequence).

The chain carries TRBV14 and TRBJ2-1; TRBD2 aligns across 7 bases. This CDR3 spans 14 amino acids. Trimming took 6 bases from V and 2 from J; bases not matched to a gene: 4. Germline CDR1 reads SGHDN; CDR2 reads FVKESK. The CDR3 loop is CASSRLAAYNEQFF. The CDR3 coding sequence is TGTGCCAGCAGTAGACTAGCCGCCTACAATGAGCAGTTCTTC.

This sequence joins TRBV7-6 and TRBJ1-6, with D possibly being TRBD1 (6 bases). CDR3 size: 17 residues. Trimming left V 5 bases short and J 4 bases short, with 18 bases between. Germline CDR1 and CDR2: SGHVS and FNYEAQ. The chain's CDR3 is CASSPDRRQGYNSPLHF. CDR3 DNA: TGTGCCAGCAGCCCCGACAGGCGGCAGGGGTATAATTCACCCCTCCACTTT.

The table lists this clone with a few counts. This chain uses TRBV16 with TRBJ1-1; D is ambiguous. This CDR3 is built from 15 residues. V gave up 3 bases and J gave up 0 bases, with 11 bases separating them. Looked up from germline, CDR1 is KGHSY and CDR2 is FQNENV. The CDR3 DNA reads TGTGCCAGCAGCCAGAGTGGTTTCATGAACACTGAAGCTTTCTTT. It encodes CASSQSGFMNTEAFF.

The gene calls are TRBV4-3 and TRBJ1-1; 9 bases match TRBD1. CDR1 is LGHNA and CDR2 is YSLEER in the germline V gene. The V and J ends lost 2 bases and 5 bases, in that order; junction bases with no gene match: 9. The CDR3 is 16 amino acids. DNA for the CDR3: TGCGCCAGCAGCCAATCGACAGGGGGAATGAGGACTGAAGCTTTCTTT. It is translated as CASSQSTGGMRTEAFF.

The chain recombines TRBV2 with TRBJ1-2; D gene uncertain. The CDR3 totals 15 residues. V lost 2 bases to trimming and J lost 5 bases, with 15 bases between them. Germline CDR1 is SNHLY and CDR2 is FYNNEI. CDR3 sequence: CASSETQPALYGYTF. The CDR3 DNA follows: TGTGCCAGCAGTGAAACGCAGCCAGCGTTATATGGCTACACCTTC.

As DNA, the CDR3 is TGTGCCAGCAGTACTAGCGATTTTCACACAGATACGCAGTATTTT. Protein: CASSTSDFHTDTQYF. This sequence joins TRBV6-4 and TRBJ2-3, with 7 bases aligning to TRBD2. Germline lookup yields CDR1 MRHNA and CDR2 SNTAGT. J lost 2 bases, V lost 5 bases, and 7 bases had no gene match. The CDR3 consists of 15 residues.

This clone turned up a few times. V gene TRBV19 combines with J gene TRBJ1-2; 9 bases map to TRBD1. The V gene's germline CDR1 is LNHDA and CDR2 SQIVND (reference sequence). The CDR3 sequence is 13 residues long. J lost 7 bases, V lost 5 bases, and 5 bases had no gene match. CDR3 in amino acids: CASSEQGAGGYTF. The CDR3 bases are TGTGCCAGTAGTGAACAGGGGGCTGGTGGCTACACCTTC.

CDR3: CASSRRRRGVNTGELFF. The CDR3 nucleotides are TGTGCCAGCAGCCGCCGGCGGCGGGGGGTTAACACCGGGGAGCTGTTTTTT. V gene TRBV11-1 combines with J gene TRBJ2-2, with 8 bases matching TRBD2. CDR1 and CDR2 (germline): SGHAT, FQDESV (reference sequence). Losses at the gene ends were 5 bases for V and 2 bases for J; bases not matched to a gene: 10. This CDR3 is built from 17 residues.

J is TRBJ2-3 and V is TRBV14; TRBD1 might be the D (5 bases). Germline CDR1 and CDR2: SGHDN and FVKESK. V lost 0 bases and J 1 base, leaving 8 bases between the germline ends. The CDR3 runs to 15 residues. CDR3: CASSQDQGGTDTQYF. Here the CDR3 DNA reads TGTGCCAGCAGCCAAGATCAAGGGGGCACAGATACGCAGTATTTT.

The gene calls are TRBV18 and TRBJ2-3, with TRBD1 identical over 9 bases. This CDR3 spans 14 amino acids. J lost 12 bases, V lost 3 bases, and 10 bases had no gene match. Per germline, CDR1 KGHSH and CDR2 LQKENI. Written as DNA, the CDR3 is TGTGCCAGCTCACCCGAACTCGGACAGGGGTTACAGTATTTT. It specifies CASSPELGQGLQYF. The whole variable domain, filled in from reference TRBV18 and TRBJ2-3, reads NAGVMQNPRHLVRRRGQEARLRCSPMKGHSHVYWYRQLPEEGLKFMVYLQKENIIDESGMPKERFSAEFPKEGPSILRIQQVVRGDSAAYFCASSPELGQGLQYFGPGTRLTVL.

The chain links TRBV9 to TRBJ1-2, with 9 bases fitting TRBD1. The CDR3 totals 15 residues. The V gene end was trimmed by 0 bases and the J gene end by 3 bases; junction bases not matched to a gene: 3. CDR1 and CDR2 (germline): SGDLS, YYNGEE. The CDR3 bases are TGTGCCAGCAGCGTAGGCGGGACAGGGCACTATGGCTACACCTTC. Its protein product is CASSVGGTGHYGYTF. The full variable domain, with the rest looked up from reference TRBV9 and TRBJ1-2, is DSGVTQTPKHLITATGQRVTLRCSPRSGDLSVYWYQQSLDQGLQFLIQYYNGEERAKGNILERFSAQQFPDLHSELNLSSLELGDSALYFCASSVGGTGHYGYTFGSGTRLTVV.

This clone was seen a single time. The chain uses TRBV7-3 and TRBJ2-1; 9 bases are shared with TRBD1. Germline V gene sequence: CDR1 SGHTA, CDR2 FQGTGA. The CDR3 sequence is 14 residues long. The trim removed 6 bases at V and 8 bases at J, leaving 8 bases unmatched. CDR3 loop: CASRPGQGVDEQFF. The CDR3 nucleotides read TGTGCCAGCAGGCCGGGACAGGGCGTCGATGAGCAGTTCTTC.

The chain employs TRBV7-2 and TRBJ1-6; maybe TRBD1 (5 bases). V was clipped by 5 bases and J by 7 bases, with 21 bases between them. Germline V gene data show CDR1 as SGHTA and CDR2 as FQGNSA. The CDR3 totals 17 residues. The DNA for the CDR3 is TGTGCCAGCAGCGCAATGGGAGGGGAGGGAAGGAATTCACCCCTCCACTTT. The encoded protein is CASSAMGGEGRNSPLHF. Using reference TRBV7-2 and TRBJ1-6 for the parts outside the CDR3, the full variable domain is GAGVSQSPSNKVTEKGKDVELRCDPISGHTALYWYRQSLGQGLEFLIYFQGNSAPDKSGLPSDRFSAERTGGSVSTLTIQRTQQEDSAVYLCASSAMGGEGRNSPLHFGNGTRLTVT.

The CDR3 here is CAWGAPWNYGYTF. CDR3 DNA: TGTGCCTGGGGGGCCCCCTGGAACTATGGCTACACCTTC. The gene calls are TRBV30 and TRBJ1-2, with D tentatively TRBD1 (5 bases). The V end was cut by 5 bases, the J end by 2 bases, with 12 bases between. The CDR3 length is 13 residues. Germline V lookup: CDR1 GTSNPN, CDR2 SVGIG (reference sequence).

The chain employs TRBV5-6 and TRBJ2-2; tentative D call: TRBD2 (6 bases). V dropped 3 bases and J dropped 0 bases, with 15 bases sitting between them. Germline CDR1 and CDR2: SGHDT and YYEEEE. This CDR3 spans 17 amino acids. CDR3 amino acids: CASSWTPGLTNTGELFF. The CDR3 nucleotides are TGTGCCAGCAGCTGGACCCCGGGACTCACGAACACCGGGGAGCTGTTTTTT.

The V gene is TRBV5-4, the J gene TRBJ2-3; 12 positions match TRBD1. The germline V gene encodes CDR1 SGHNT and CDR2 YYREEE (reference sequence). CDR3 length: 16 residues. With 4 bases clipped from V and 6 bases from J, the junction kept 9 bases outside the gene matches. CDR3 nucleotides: TGTGCCAGCAGCCTACCCAGGGGACAGGGGGCGGATACGCAGTATTTT. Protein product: CASSLPRGQGADTQYF.

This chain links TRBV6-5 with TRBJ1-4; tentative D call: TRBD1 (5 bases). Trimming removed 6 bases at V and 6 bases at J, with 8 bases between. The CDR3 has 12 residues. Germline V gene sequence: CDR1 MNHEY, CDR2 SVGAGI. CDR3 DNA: TGTGCCAGCAGGGGGGGTTATGAAAAACTGTTTTTT. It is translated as CASRGGYEKLFF.

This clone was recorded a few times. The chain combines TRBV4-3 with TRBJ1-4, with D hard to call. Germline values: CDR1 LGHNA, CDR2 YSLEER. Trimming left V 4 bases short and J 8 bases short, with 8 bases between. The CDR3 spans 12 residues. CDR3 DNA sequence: TGCGCCAGCAGCCTCAGAGGGGAAAAACTGTTTTTT. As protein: CASSLRGEKLFF.

Here the CDR3 reads CASSVAWEMQETQYF. In DNA, the CDR3 is TGTGCCAGCAGCGTAGCTTGGGAGATGCAAGAGACCCAGTACTTC. This chain connects TRBV9 to TRBJ2-5, with a tentative D call TRBD2 (5 bases). Trimming pared 0 bases from V and 2 bases from J, leaving 11 bases between. CDR1 is SGDLS, CDR2 YYNGEE, per germline. The CDR3 consists of 15 residues.

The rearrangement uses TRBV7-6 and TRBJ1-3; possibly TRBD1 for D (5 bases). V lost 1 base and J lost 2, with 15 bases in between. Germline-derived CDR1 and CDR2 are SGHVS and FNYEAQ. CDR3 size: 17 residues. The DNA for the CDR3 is TGTGCCAGCAGCTTAGGGGTCTTCGGGGGTACTGGAAACACCATATATTTT. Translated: CASSLGVFGGTGNTIYF.

The CDR3 here is CASSLVSTGELFF. CDR3 in DNA: TGTGCCAGCAGCTTAGTTTCAACCGGGGAGCTGTTTTTT. The V call is TRBV7-3, the J call TRBJ2-2, with unresolved D. The CDR3 sequence is 13 residues long. V dropped 2 bases and J dropped 5 bases, with 6 bases sitting between them. Germline V gene data show CDR1 as SGHTA and CDR2 as FQGTGA. Full variable domain (missing parts from reference TRBV7-3 and TRBJ2-2): GAGVSQTPSNKVTEKGKYVELRCDPISGHTALYWYRQSLGQGPEFLIYFQGTGAADDSGLPNDRFFAVRPEGSVSTLKIQRTERGDSAVYLCASSLVSTGELFFGEGSRLTVL.

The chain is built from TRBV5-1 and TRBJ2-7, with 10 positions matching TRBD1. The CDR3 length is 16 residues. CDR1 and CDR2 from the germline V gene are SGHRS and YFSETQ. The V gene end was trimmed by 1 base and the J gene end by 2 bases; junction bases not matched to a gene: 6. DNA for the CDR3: TGCGCCAGCAGCTTGACTGGGACAGGGGCCACCTACGAGCAGTACTTC. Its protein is CASSLTGTGATYEQYF.